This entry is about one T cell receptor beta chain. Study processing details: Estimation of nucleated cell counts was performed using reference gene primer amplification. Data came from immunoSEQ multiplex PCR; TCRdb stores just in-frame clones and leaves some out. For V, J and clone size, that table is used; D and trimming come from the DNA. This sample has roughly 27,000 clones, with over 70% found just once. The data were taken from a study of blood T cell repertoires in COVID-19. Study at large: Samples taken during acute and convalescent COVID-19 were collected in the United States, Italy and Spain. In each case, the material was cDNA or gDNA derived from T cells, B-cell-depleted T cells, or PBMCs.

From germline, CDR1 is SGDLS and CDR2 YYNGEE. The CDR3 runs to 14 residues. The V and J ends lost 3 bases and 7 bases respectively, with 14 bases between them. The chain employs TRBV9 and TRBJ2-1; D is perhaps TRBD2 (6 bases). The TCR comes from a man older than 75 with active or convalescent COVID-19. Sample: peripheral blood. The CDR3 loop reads CASSAPPGENEQFF. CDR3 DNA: TGTGCCAGCAGCGCTCCCCCGGGAGAGAATGAGCAGTTCTTC.